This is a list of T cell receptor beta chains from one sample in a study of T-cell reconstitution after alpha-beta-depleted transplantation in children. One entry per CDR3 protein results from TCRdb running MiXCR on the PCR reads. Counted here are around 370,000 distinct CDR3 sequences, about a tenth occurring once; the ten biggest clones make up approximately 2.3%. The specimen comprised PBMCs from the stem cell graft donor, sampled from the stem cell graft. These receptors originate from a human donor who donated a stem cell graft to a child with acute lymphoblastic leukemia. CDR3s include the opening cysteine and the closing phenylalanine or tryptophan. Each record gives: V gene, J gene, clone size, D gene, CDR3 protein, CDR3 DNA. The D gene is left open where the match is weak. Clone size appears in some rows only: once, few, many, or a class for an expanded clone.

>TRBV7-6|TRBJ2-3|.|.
CASSLTQGADTQYF
TGTGCCAGCAGCTTAACACAGGGCGCAGATACGCAGTATTTT
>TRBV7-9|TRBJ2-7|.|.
CASSPNDRPEQYF
TGTGCCAGCAGCCCAAATGACAGACCTGAGCAGTACTTC
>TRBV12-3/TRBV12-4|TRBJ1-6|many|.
CASRPQEDSPLHF
TGTGCCAGCAGGCCACAGGAGGATTCACCCCTCCACTTT
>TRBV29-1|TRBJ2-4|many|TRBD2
CSVESAGEQGLAKNIQYF
TGCAGCGTTGAGAGCGCGGGGGAGCAGGGACTAGCCAAAAACATTCAGTACTTC
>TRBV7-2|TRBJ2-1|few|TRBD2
CASSLGLAVNNEQFF
TGTGCCAGCAGCTTGGGTCTAGCGGTCAACAATGAGCAGTTCTTC
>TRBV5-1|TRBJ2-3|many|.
CASSLGEGTDTQYF
TGCGCCAGCAGCTTGGGGGAAGGCACAGATACGCAGTATTTT
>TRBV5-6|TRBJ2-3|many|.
CASSLGAGTDTQYF
TGTGCCAGCAGCTTAGGGGCGGGCACAGATACGCAGTATTTT
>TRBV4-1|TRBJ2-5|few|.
CASSQDNSEETQYF
TGCGCCAGCAGCCAAGATAATTCCGAAGAGACCCAGTACTTC
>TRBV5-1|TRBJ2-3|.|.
CASSLEPRADTQYF
TGCGCCAGCAGCTTGGAACCTCGTGCAGATACGCAGTATTTT
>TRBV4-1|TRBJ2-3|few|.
CASSQDGGTGTDTQYF
TGCGCCAGCAGCCAAGATGGCGGGACTGGGACAGATACGCAGTATTTT
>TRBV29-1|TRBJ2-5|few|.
CSAVRRPAVGSETQYF
TGCAGCGCTGTGAGGCGGCCCGCAGTGGGATCGGAGACCCAGTACTTC